These 11 T cell receptor beta chains share one sample of origin, sequenced in a study of shared T cell receptors in the human thymus. Sequenced by immunoSEQ multiplex PCR; TCRdb stores in-frame clones only, minus some. The table shows about 380,000 clones, with about 95% occurring only once. The specimen was thymocytes. The receptors shown here come from a human donor.

The chain combines TRBV15 with TRBJ2-3; D not certain. Germline V lookup: CDR1 LNHNV, CDR2 YYDKDF (reference sequence). V was shortened by 1 base and J by 5 bases, with 13 bases between the two germline ends. This CDR3 spans 15 amino acids. CDR3 nucleotides: TGTGCCACCAGCAGAGCTCTCCCTCCAGAAGATACGCAGTATTTT. The encoded protein is CATSRALPPEDTQYF. Complete variable domain (other parts from reference TRBV15 and TRBJ2-3): DAMVIQNPRYQVTQFGKPVTLSCSQTLNHNVMYWYQQKSSQAPKLLFHYYDKDFNNEADTPDNFQSRRPNTSFCFLDIRSPGLGDTAMYLCATSRALPPEDTQYFGPGTRLTVL.

This clone occurred once. The J gene is TRBJ2-1, the V gene TRBV28, with D unresolved. The V gene lost 6 bases and the J gene lost 0 bases, with 15 bases spanning the gap. The germline V gene encodes CDR1 MDHEN and CDR2 SYDVKM. CDR3 size: 16 residues. The chain's CDR3 is CASSRRHLHSYNEQFF. The CDR3 nucleotides read TGTGCCAGCAGCCGTCGGCACCTCCACTCCTACAATGAGCAGTTCTTC.

The CDR3 loop is CASGTGNQPQHF. For the CDR3, the DNA is TGTGCCAGCGGGACAGGGAATCAGCCCCAGCATTTT. The gene calls are TRBV28 and TRBJ1-5, with TRBD1 identical over 9 bases. This CDR3 has 12 residues. V trimming: 8 bases; J trimming: 4 bases; junction bases outside the gene matches: 0. CDR1 MDHEN and CDR2 SYDVKM come from the germline V gene.

In DNA, the CDR3 is TGTGCCAGCAGCTTAGGGACAGGGGAGCGAGCCAAAAACATTCAGTACTTC. It yields the protein CASSLGTGERAKNIQYF. The chain is built from TRBV7-2 and TRBJ2-4; 9 bases are a match to TRBD1. V lost 1 base and J lost 0; bases outside the gene matches: 4. The V gene's germline CDR1 is SGHTA and CDR2 FQGNSA. CDR3 size: 17 residues. The variable domain in full, completed from reference TRBV7-2 and TRBJ2-4, reads GAGVSQSPSNKVTEKGKDVELRCDPISGHTALYWYRQSLGQGLEFLIYFQGNSAPDKSGLPSDRFSAERTGGSVSTLTIQRTQQEDSAVYLCASSLGTGERAKNIQYFGAGTRLSVL.

This chain links TRBV7-2 with TRBJ1-2, with D hard to call. V lost 1 base and J lost 6, with 9 bases in between. Germline V gives CDR1 SGHTA, CDR2 FQGNSA. The CDR3 contains 13 residues. CDR3 nucleotides: TGTGCCAGCAGCTTAGAGGGTTCCAATGGCTACACCTTC. Amino acid sequence: CASSLEGSNGYTF.

The chain recombines TRBV29-1 with TRBJ1-3, with D tentatively TRBD1 (6 bases). Germline-derived CDR1 and CDR2 are SQVTM and ANQGSEA. CDR3 length: 14 residues. V lost 5 bases and J lost 2, with 13 bases in between. CDR3 sequence: CSVSITGPGNTIYF. The CDR3 coding sequence is TGCAGCGTTAGTATAACAGGGCCTGGAAACACCATATATTTT.

The CDR3, as DNA: TGTGCCAGCAGCTTGGGGAGCTACAATGAGCAGTTCTTC. This encodes CASSLGSYNEQFF. This chain uses TRBV7-3 with TRBJ2-1; a weak D match, TRBD2 (5 bases). This CDR3 is 13 amino acids long. Germline CDR1 SGHTA, CDR2 FQGTGA. V dropped 3 bases and J dropped 3 bases, with 6 bases sitting between them.

CDR3 DNA sequence: TGCGCCAGCAGCTTGGAACCTAGAGGTACCCTGTACGAGCAGTACTTC. Its translation is CASSLEPRGTLYEQYF. V usage is TRBV5-1 and J usage is TRBJ2-7; D gene unclear. The CDR3 is 16 amino acids. V was cut by 0 bases and J by 4 bases, with 17 bases left in between. CDR1 is SGHRS and CDR2 is YFSETQ in the germline V gene.

The CDR3 region has the DNA TGTGCCTGGAGATTTAAGGGGACAGGGGGCAGTTATTATGGCTACACCTTC. It translates to CAWRFKGTGGSYYGYTF. The rearrangement joins TRBV30 to TRBJ1-2, with 12 bases fitting TRBD1. The CDR3 length is 17 residues. The junction had 13 bases not matched to a gene; V was cut back by 3 bases and J by 5 bases. Germline V CDR1 and CDR2: GTSNPN, SVGIG (reference sequence).

In DNA form, the CDR3 reads TGTGCCAGCTCACCCCGACAGGGATGCGAGCAGTACTTC. Its protein product is CASSPRQGCEQYF. The rearrangement links TRBV18 to TRBJ2-7; 7 bases agree with TRBD1. CDR3 length equals 13 residues. CDR1 KGHSH and CDR2 LQKENI come from the germline V gene. J was trimmed by 6 bases and V by 3 bases; bases with no gene match: 5. Using reference TRBV18 and TRBJ2-7 for the parts outside the CDR3, the full variable domain is NAGVMQNPRHLVRRRGQEARLRCSPMKGHSHVYWYRQLPEEGLKFMVYLQKENIIDESGMPKERFSAEFPKEGPSILRIQQVVRGDSAAYFCASSPRQGCEQYFGPGTRLTVT.

This clone was found once. The chain uses TRBV29-1 and TRBJ1-2; 8 bases agree with TRBD1. CDR3 length equals 16 residues. Per germline, CDR1 SQVTM and CDR2 ANQGSEA. Trimming removed 0 bases from V and 12 bases from J; junction bases left unmatched: 18. As DNA, the CDR3 is TGCAGCGTTGAAGATCTATCGTCAGGGGGCGCCCCCTGTAACACCTTC. Its protein product is CSVEDLSSGGAPCNTF.